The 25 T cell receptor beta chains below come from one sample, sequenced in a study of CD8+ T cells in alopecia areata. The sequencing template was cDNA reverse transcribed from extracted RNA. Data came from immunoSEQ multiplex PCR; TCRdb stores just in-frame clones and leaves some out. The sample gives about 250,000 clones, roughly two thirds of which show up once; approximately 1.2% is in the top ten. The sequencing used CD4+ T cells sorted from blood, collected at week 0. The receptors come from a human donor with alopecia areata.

DNA of the CDR3: TGTGCCTCGGCCCCCGGGGGGGCTTTAACCGGGGAGCTGTTTTTT. Translating gives CASAPGGALTGELFF. This chain connects TRBV30 to TRBJ2-2, with 8 positions matching TRBD2. The CDR3 consists of 15 residues. V lost 7 bases and J lost 5; bases outside the gene matches: 12. Germline assignment: CDR1 GTSNPN and CDR2 SVGIG (reference sequence).

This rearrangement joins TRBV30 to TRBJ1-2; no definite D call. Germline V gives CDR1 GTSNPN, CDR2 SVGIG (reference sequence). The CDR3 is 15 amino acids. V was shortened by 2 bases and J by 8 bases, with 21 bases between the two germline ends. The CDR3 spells CAWSTRQFAYGGYTF. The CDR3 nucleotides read TGTGCCTGGAGTACAAGACAATTTGCTTATGGCGGCTACACCTTC. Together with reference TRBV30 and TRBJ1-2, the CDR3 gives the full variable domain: SQTIHQWPATLVQPVGSPLSLECTVEGTSNPNLYWYRQAAGRGLQLLFYSVGIGQISSEVPQNLSASRPQDRQFILSSKKLLLSDSGFYLCAWSTRQFAYGGYTFGSGTRLTVV.

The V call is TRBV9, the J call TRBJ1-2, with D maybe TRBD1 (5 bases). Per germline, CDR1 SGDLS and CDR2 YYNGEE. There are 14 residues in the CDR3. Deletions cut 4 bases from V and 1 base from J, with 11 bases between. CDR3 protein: CASSTRQSNYGYTF. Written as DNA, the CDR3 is TGTGCCAGCAGCACCCGACAGAGTAACTATGGCTACACCTTC.

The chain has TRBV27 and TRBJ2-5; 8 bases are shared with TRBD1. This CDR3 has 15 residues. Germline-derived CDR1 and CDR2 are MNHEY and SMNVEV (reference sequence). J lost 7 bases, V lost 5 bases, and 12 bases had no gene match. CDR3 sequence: CASSPVVTGVATQYF. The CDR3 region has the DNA TGTGCCAGCAGTCCGGTGGTGACAGGGGTTGCGACCCAGTACTTC.

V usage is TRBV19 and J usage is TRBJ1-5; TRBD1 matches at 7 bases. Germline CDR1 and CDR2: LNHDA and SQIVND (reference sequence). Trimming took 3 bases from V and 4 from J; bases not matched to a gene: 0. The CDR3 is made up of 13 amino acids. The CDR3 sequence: CASSMDRNQPQHF. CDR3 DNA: TGTGCCAGTAGTATGGACAGGAATCAGCCCCAGCATTTT.

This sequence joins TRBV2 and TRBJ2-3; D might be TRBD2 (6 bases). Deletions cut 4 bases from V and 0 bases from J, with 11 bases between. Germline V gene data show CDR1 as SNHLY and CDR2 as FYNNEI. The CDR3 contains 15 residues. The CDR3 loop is CASSVERASTDTQYF. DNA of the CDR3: TGTGCCAGCAGTGTTGAGCGGGCCAGCACAGATACGCAGTATTTT.

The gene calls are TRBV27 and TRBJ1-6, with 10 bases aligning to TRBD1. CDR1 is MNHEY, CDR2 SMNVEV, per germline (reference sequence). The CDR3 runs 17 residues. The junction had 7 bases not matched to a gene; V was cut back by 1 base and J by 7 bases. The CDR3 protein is CASSLLSDRGSNSPLHF. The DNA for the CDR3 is TGTGCCAGCAGTTTATTATCGGACAGGGGGTCCAATTCACCCCTCCACTTT.

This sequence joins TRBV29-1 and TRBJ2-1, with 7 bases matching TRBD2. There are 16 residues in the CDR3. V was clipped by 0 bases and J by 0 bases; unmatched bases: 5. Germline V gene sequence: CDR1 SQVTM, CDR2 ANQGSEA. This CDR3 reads CSVEEGAGSSYNEQFF. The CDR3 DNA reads TGCAGCGTTGAAGAGGGAGCGGGGAGCTCCTACAATGAGCAGTTCTTC.

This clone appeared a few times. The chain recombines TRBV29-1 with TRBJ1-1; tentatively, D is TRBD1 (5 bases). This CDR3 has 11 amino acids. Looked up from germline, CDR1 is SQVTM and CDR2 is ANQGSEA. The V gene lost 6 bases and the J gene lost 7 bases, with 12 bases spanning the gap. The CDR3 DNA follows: TGCAGCGTGGAGTGGACAAATGAAGCTTTCTTT. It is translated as CSVEWTNEAFF.

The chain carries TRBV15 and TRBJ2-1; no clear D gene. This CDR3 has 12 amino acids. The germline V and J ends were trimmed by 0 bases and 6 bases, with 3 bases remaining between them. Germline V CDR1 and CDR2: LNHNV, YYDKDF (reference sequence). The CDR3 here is CATSRDINEQFF. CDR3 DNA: TGTGCCACCAGCAGAGATATCAATGAGCAGTTCTTC.

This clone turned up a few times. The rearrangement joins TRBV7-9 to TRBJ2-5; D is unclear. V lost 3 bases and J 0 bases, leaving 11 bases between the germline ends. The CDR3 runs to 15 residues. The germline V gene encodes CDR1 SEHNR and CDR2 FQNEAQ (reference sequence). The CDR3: CASSLTRQYQETQYF. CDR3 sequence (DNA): TGTGCCAGCAGCTTGACCCGTCAGTACCAAGAGACCCAGTACTTC.

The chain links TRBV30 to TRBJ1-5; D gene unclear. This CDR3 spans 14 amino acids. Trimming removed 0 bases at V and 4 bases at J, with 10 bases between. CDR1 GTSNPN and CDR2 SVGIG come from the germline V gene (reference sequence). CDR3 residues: CAWSVPSDNQPQHF. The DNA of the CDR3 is TGTGCCTGGAGTGTACCTTCCGATAATCAGCCCCAGCATTTT. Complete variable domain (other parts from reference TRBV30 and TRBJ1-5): SQTIHQWPATLVQPVGSPLSLECTVEGTSNPNLYWYRQAAGRGLQLLFYSVGIGQISSEVPQNLSASRPQDRQFILSSKKLLLSDSGFYLCAWSVPSDNQPQHFGDGTRLSIL.

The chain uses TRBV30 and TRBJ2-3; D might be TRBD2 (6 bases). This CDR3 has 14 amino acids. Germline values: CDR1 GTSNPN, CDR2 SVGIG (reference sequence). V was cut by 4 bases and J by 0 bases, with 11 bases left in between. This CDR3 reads CAWKRAVSTDTQYF. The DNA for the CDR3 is TGTGCCTGGAAGCGGGCAGTCAGCACAGATACGCAGTATTTT.

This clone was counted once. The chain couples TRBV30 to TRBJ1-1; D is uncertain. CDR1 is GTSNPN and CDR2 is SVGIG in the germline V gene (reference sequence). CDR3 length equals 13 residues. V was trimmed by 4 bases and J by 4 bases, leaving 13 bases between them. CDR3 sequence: CAWIGSGVTEAFF. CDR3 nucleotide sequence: TGTGCCTGGATTGGTTCTGGGGTCACTGAAGCTTTCTTT. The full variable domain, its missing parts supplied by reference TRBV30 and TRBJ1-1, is SQTIHQWPATLVQPVGSPLSLECTVEGTSNPNLYWYRQAAGRGLQLLFYSVGIGQISSEVPQNLSASRPQDRQFILSSKKLLLSDSGFYLCAWIGSGVTEAFFGQGTRLTVV.

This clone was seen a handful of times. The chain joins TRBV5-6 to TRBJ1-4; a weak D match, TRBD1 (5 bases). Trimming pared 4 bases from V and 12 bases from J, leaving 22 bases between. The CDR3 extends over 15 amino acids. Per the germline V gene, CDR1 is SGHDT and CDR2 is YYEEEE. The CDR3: CASSLVSRRGGELFF. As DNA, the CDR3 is TGTGCCAGCAGCCTCGTCTCTAGGAGGGGAGGGGAACTGTTTTTT.

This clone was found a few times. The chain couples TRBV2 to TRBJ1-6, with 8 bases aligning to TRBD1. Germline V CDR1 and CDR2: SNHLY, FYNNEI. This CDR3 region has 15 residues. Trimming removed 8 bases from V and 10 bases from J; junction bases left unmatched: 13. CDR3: CASGPDRGIVSPLHF. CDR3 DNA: TGTGCCAGCGGACCCGACAGGGGAATCGTGTCACCCCTCCACTTT.

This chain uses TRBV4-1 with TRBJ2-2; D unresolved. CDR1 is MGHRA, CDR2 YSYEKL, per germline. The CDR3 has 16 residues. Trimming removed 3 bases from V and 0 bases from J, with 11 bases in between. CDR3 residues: CASSQRWGPNTGELFF. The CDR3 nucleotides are TGCGCCAGCAGCCAGCGGTGGGGTCCGAACACCGGGGAGCTGTTTTTT.

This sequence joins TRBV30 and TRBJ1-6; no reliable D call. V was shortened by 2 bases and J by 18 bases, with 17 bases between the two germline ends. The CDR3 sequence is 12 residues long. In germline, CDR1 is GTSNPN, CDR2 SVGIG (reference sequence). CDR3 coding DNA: TGTGCCTGGAGTATCTACGGAGAGGGCAGCCACTTT. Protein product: CAWSIYGEGSHF.

The CDR3 sequence is CASSRIALGETAGTQYF. The DNA for the CDR3 is TGTGCCAGCAGCCGAATCGCTTTAGGGGAGACCGCAGGTACGCAGTATTTT. The rearrangement uses TRBV13 and TRBJ2-3, with D tentatively TRBD1 or TRBD2 (5 bases each). Germline V gene sequence: CDR1 PRHDT, CDR2 FYEKMQ (reference sequence). The CDR3 consists of 17 residues. The V end lost 5 bases, the J end lost 8 bases, and 26 bases lay between the germline ends. The whole variable domain, filled in from reference TRBV13 and TRBJ2-3, reads AAGVIQSPRHLIKEKRETATLKCYPIPRHDTVYWYQQGPGQDPQFLISFYEKMQSDKGSIPDRFSAQQFSDYHSELNMSSLELGDSALYFCASSRIALGETAGTQYFGPGTRLTVL.

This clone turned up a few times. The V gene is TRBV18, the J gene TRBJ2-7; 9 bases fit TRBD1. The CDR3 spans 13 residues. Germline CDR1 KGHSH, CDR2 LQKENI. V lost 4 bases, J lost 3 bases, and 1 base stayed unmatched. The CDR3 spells CASSRDRDYEQYF. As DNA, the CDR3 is TGTGCCAGCTCACGGGACAGGGACTACGAGCAGTACTTC.

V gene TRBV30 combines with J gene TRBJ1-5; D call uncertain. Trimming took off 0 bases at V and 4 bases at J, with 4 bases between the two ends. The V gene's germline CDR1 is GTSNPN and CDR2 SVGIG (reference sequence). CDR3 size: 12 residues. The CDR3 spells CAWSVPNQPQHF. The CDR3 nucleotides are TGTGCCTGGAGTGTACCTAATCAGCCCCAGCATTTT.

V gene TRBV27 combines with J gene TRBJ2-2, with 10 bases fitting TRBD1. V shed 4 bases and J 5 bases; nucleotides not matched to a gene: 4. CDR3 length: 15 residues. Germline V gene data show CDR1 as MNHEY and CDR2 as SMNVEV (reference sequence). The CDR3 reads CASSSRTGGTGELFF. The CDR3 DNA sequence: TGTGCCAGCAGTTCCCGGACAGGGGGGACCGGGGAGCTGTTTTTT.

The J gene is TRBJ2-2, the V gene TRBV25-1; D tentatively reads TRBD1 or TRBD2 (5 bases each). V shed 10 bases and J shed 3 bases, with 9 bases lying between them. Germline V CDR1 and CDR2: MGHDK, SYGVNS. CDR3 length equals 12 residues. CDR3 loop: CATGPYTGELFF. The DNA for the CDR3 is TGTGCCACGGGACCGTACACCGGGGAGCTGTTTTTT.

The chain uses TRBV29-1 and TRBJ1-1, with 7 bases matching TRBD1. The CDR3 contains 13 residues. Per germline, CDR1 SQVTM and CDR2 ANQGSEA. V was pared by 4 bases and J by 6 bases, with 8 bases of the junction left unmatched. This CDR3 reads CSVASGGKAEAFF. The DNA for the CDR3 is TGCAGCGTTGCTTCAGGGGGGAAGGCTGAAGCTTTCTTT.

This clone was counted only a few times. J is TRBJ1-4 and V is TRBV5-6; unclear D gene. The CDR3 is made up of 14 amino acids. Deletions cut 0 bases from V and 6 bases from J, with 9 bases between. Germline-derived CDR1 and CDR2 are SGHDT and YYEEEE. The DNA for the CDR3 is TGTGCCAGCAGCTTGGGTGTGACCCATGAAAAACTGTTTTTT. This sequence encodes CASSLGVTHEKLFF.